This TCR beta chain was recorded in a study of T-cell memory formation after mild COVID-19. The germline gives CDR1 SGHDN, CDR2 FVKESK. There are 14 residues in the CDR3. Trimming took off 5 bases at V and 8 bases at J, with 18 bases between the two ends. The sample holds a few counts of this clonotype. From the 5' RACE reads, TCRdb called clonotypes with MiXCR, one entry per CDR3 protein. The sample records about 290,000 distinct CDR3 sequences, around 15% being singletons. This clonotype was sampled from a man younger than 35 who had mild COVID-19 (a few samples of this study predate the infection). Cell type and time point are not known. Source material: PBMCs or a T cell subset sorted from them (not recorded which). The chain uses TRBV14 and TRBJ1-2, with D unclear. The CDR3 reads CASSFPGNPIGYTF. The CDR3 DNA reads as TGTGCCAGCAGCTTCCCCGGGAACCCTATCGGCTACACCTTC.